These 17 T cell receptor beta chains came from one sample sequenced in a study of OX40 agonist ivuxolimab in advanced cancers. The repertoire was sequenced with immunoSEQ multiplex PCR; TCRdb's copy has only in-frame clones and lacks some. This sample has 60,000 to 65,000 clones, with roughly nine tenths found just once. This material consisted of CD4+ or CD8+ T cells sorted from blood, taken in a trial of the OX40 agonist ivuxolimab. These receptors originate from an adult with an advanced solid tumor such as melanoma, head and neck, liver or kidney cancer.

The genes are TRBV5-6 and TRBJ1-1; D remains unclear. Per the germline V gene, CDR1 is SGHDT and CDR2 is YYEEEE. This CDR3 is 15 amino acids long. V was cut by 3 bases and J by 1 base, with 13 bases left in between. The CDR3 DNA reads as TGTGCCAGCAGCTGGGCCTCTCGGGGGAACACTGAAGCTTTCTTT. This gives the protein CASSWASRGNTEAFF.

The V and J genes are TRBV2 and TRBJ2-7; D is perhaps TRBD1 or TRBD2 (6 bases each). V lost 10 bases and J lost 6, with 16 bases in between. The germline V gene encodes CDR1 SNHLY and CDR2 FYNNEI. The CDR3 sequence is 12 residues long. CDR3 residues: CATGGREGEQYF. CDR3 coding DNA: TGTGCCACTGGGGGGCGGGAAGGCGAGCAGTACTTC.

The V gene is TRBV30, the J gene TRBJ2-5; the D gene is possibly TRBD2 (6 bases). Germline lookup yields CDR1 GTSNPN and CDR2 SVGIG (reference sequence). V lost 0 bases and J lost 4, with 12 bases in between. This CDR3 has 14 amino acids. The CDR3 region has the DNA TGTGCCTGGAGTGTACAGGCGGGACTAGAGACCCAGTACTTC. Translating it yields CAWSVQAGLETQYF. Full variable domain (rest looked up from reference TRBV30 and TRBJ2-5): SQTIHQWPATLVQPVGSPLSLECTVEGTSNPNLYWYRQAAGRGLQLLFYSVGIGQISSEVPQNLSASRPQDRQFILSSKKLLLSDSGFYLCAWSVQAGLETQYFGPGTRLLVL.

This chain joins TRBV11-2 and TRBJ2-2, with D uncertain. CDR1 SGHAT and CDR2 FQNNGV come from the germline V gene. This CDR3 is built from 15 residues. Between the trimmed V and J ends, which lost 0 bases and 6 bases, there was a span of 11 bases. CDR3 DNA sequence: TGTGCCAGCAGCTTAGAACCTGATGTAGCCGGGGAGCTGTTTTTT. Amino acid sequence: CASSLEPDVAGELFF.

The chain carries TRBV10-3 and TRBJ2-7; D tentatively reads TRBD1 or TRBD2 (5 bases each). The CDR3 runs 13 residues. Germline V lookup: CDR1 ENHRY, CDR2 SYGVKD. V was trimmed by 4 bases and J by 2 bases, leaving 9 bases between them. For the CDR3, the DNA is TGTGCCATCAGTGTGGGGGAGCCCTACGAGCAGTACTTC. Residues: CAISVGEPYEQYF.

V gene TRBV28 combines with J gene TRBJ2-5; 8 bases agree with TRBD2. The germline CDR1 and CDR2 sequences are MDHEN and SYDVKM. The junction had 7 bases not matched to a gene; V was cut back by 6 bases and J by 4 bases. The CDR3 consists of 14 residues. CDR3 sequence: CASRTGGTGETQYF. The CDR3 coding sequence is TGTGCCAGCAGGACGGGAGGGACTGGAGAGACCCAGTACTTC.

This clone was counted only a few times. The chain couples TRBV6-5 to TRBJ1-2; TRBD1 matches 7 bases. The CDR3 is 14 residues long. Germline CDR1 and CDR2: MNHEY and SVGAGI. V trimming: 0 bases; J trimming: 4 bases; junction bases outside the gene matches: 2. This CDR3 reads CASSYSTGTYGYTF. The CDR3, as DNA: TGTGCCAGCAGTTACTCGACAGGGACCTATGGCTACACCTTC.

Here the CDR3 DNA reads TGTGCCAGCAGTGAATTTGGGACAGGGGCTCAGCCCCAGCATTTT. Its translation: CASSEFGTGAQPQHF. The chain combines TRBV6-1 with TRBJ1-5; 10 bases agree with TRBD1. CDR1 MNHNS and CDR2 SASEGT come from the germline V gene. The J segment lost 6 bases and the V segment lost 2 bases, leaving 4 bases of the junction unmatched. This CDR3 has 15 amino acids.

The genes are TRBV10-2 and TRBJ2-2, with 7 bases matching TRBD1. The CDR3 sequence is 17 residues long. Germline CDR1 is WSHSY and CDR2 is SAAADI. V lost 6 bases and J lost 2; bases outside the gene matches: 12. CDR3 loop: CASRLPLGQTNTGELFF. CDR3 coding DNA: TGCGCCAGCAGGCTCCCTTTGGGACAGACCAACACCGGGGAGCTGTTTTTT.

The chain joins TRBV5-4 to TRBJ1-3; the D gene is possibly TRBD1 (6 bases). Germline CDR1 SGHNT, CDR2 YYREEE (reference sequence). The CDR3 sequence is 15 residues long. V lost 3 bases to trimming and J lost 0 bases, with 10 bases between them. The CDR3 protein is CASSSTGISGNTIYF. For the CDR3, the DNA is TGTGCCAGCAGCTCGACAGGAATCTCTGGAAACACCATATATTTT.

The chain recombines TRBV7-3 with TRBJ2-1; 8 bases are shared with TRBD1. V dropped 2 bases and J dropped 5; count of bases not matched to a gene: 14. From germline, CDR1 is SGHTA and CDR2 FQGTGA. CDR3 length equals 18 residues. The CDR3 sequence: CASSLLPPTGTGHNEQFF. The DNA for the CDR3 is TGTGCCAGCAGCTTACTTCCCCCCACCGGGACAGGCCACAATGAGCAGTTCTTC.

This chain links TRBV6-6 with TRBJ2-3; TRBD2 aligns across 8 bases. V lost 4 bases and J lost 3; bases outside the gene matches: 3. This CDR3 contains 14 residues. Germline V gives CDR1 MNHNY, CDR2 SVGAGI (reference sequence). The CDR3 coding sequence is TGTGCCAGCAGTTGGGCGGGAGGTACAGATACGCAGTATTTT. Translation: CASSWAGGTDTQYF.

V is TRBV7-9 and J is TRBJ1-1, with unresolved D. CDR3 length: 14 amino acids. Trimming removed 3 bases from V and 4 bases from J, with 12 bases in between. Germline V gene lookup returns CDR1 SEHNR and CDR2 FQNEAQ (reference sequence). CDR3 sequence (DNA): TGTGCCAGCAGCTTTTTCCCGGGAAGCACTGAAGCTTTCTTT. Translated, it gives CASSFFPGSTEAFF.

About this clone itself: Other DNA sequences in this sample translate to the same CDR3. The rearrangement links TRBV19 to TRBJ1-2; D is ambiguous. The CDR3 consists of 13 residues. CDR1 is LNHDA and CDR2 is SQIVND in the germline V gene (reference sequence). Trimming shortened V by 3 bases and J by 5 bases, and 10 bases separated the two germline ends. This CDR3 reads CASSITGDYGYTF. The CDR3, as DNA: TGTGCCAGTAGTATCACCGGGGATTATGGCTACACCTTC.

The rearrangement uses TRBV28 and TRBJ1-6; a possible D gene is TRBD1 (5 bases). The germline V gene encodes CDR1 MDHEN and CDR2 SYDVKM. The CDR3 is made up of 16 amino acids. Trimming took off 5 bases at V and 8 bases at J, with 19 bases between the two ends. The chain's CDR3 is CASSQTRRGGDSPLHF. The CDR3, as DNA: TGTGCCAGCAGTCAAACCAGACGGGGGGGGGATTCACCCCTCCACTTT.

The genes are TRBV5-1 and TRBJ2-6; D is uncertain. V lost 2 bases and J lost 0, with 6 bases in between. Germline V gene lookup returns CDR1 SGHRS and CDR2 YFSETQ. CDR3 length: 15 amino acids. As DNA, the CDR3 is TGCGCCAGCAGCTTTATAACCTCTGGGGCCAACGTCCTGACTTTC. Translated, it gives CASSFITSGANVLTF.

The chain couples TRBV7-2 to TRBJ2-5; D possibly matches TRBD1 or TRBD2 (6 bases each). Trimming took 3 bases from V and 1 from J, leaving 12 bases between them. CDR1 is SGHTA, CDR2 FQGNSA, per germline. CDR3 length: 15 residues. Written as DNA, the CDR3 is TGTGCCAGCAGCTTCCTAGGGGGGTTCCAAGAGACCCAGTACTTC. This codes for CASSFLGGFQETQYF.